This T cell receptor beta chain was found in a study of TIL therapy for anti-PD-1-resistant metastatic lung cancer. As for the study in general: Median patient age was about 50, ranging about 38-75 years.

Sequencing used immunoSEQ v3. The protocol was immunoSEQ multiplex PCR, while the TCRdb copy is restricted to in-frame clones and leaves out a portion. The sample shows about 52,000 clones, 79% of them seen only once. The time point here: pre-treatment sample, taken before nivolumab and TIL therapy. V shed 5 bases, J shed 5 bases, and the junction held 5 bases outside the gene matches. CDR3 length: 14 residues. Germline assignment: CDR1 LNHDA and CDR2 SQIVND (reference sequence). Comment on this clone: Its antigen remains unknown.

Study outcomes and limitations: Infused TIL clonotypes partially replaced the baseline blood repertoire, then decayed over months.

This chain links TRBV19 with TRBJ1-4, with 7 bases aligning to TRBD1. Source: blood, taken at baseline. The clonotype was recovered from a woman aged 30 to 85 with non-small cell lung cancer. The CDR3 spells CASSPGQENEKLFF. The CDR3 coding sequence is TGTGCCAGTAGTCCAGGACAGGAGAATGAAAAACTGTTTTTT.